These T cell receptor beta chains were read from a single sample in a study of cytomegalovirus exposure and HLA in healthy donors. Repertoires were generated with immunoSEQ multiplex PCR, while TCRdb's copy carries only in-frame clones and drops some. The sample contains around 54,000 clones, around nine tenths of which appear only once. Material: PBMCs. All receptors derive from a woman aged 18-29 years in good health and CMV-seropositive. Both conserved end residues are part of each CDR3. The order of the fields is V gene, clone size, J gene, D gene, CDR3 DNA, CDR3 protein. D genes are given only for firm matches. A row's size may be missing; if present it is once, few, many or a size class.

V: TRBV6-6; size: -; J: TRBJ1-2; D: -; DNA: TGTGCCAGCAGTTACCGGGAAGGCAATGGCTACACCTTC; CDR3: CASSYREGNGYTF
V: TRBV28; size: -; J: TRBJ2-3; D: TRBD1; DNA: TGTGCCAGCAGTTTGGACAGGGCCCCTAGCACAGATACGCAGTATTTT; CDR3: CASSLDRAPSTDTQYF
V: TRBV2; size: -; J: TRBJ2-2; D: -; DNA: TGTGCCAGCAGGCTTAGCGGATTGAACACCGGGGAGCTGTTTTTT; CDR3: CASRLSGLNTGELFF
V: TRBV5-1; size: -; J: TRBJ2-7; D: -; DNA: TGCGCCAGCAGCTTACAGGGTCGGTACGAGCAGTACTTC; CDR3: CASSLQGRYEQYF
V: TRBV14; size: -; J: TRBJ1-2; D: TRBD1; DNA: TGTGCCAGCAGCCCCCCCTTGGGACAGGGGGAACCCTATGGCTACACCTTC; CDR3: CASSPPLGQGEPYGYTF
V: TRBV15; size: -; J: TRBJ2-1; D: -; DNA: TGTGCCACCAGCAGCAGGGGAAATGAGCAGTTCTTC; CDR3: CATSSRGNEQFF
V: TRBV7-9; size: -; J: TRBJ2-5; D: -; DNA: TGTGCCAGCAGCTCCAGAGCCGGACAGCAAGAGACCCAGTACTTC; CDR3: CASSSRAGQQETQYF
V: TRBV5-1; size: once; J: TRBJ2-5; D: TRBD2; DNA: TGCGCCAGCAGCTTGTCGGGGAGGGAAGAGACCCAGTACTTC; CDR3: CASSLSGREETQYF
V: TRBV30; size: -; J: TRBJ1-3; D: TRBD1; DNA: TGTGCCTGGAGGGTAACAGGGGTCATCTCTGGAAACACCATATATTTT; CDR3: CAWRVTGVISGNTIYF
V: TRBV10-1; size: -; J: TRBJ2-3; D: TRBD2; DNA: TGCGCCAGCAGTGAGTTGAGCGGGGGGGCAGGAGATACGCAGTATTTT; CDR3: CASSELSGGAGDTQYF
V: TRBV19; size: -; J: TRBJ2-7; D: -; DNA: TGTGCCAGTAGTATAGGGGGGGCCTACGAGCAGTACTTC; CDR3: CASSIGGAYEQYF
V: TRBV6-6; size: once; J: TRBJ2-2; D: TRBD1; DNA: TGTGCCAGTACAGGGGTACGCACCGGGGAGCTGTTTTTT; CDR3: CASTGVRTGELFF
V: TRBV7-3; size: -; J: TRBJ1-6; D: TRBD1; DNA: TGTGCCAGCAGCCTCAGACAGGGGGCGAATTCACCCCTCCACTTT; CDR3: CASSLRQGANSPLHF
V: TRBV30; size: few; J: TRBJ1-5; D: -; DNA: TGTGCCGGATCAGGGAATAGCAATCAGCCCCAGCATTTT; CDR3: CAGSGNSNQPQHF
V: TRBV28; size: -; J: TRBJ1-1; D: TRBD1; DNA: TGTGCCAGTCGACAGGGCCATGAAGCTTTCTTT; CDR3: CASRQGHEAFF
V: TRBV7-2; size: -; J: TRBJ2-5; D: -; DNA: TGTGCCAGCAGCATCGGCTGGCGGGAGACCCAGTACTTC; CDR3: CASSIGWRETQYF
V: TRBV6-5; size: few; J: TRBJ1-2; D: -; DNA: TGTGCCAGCAGTTACTCTTTACGGAGCTATGGCTACACCTTC; CDR3: CASSYSLRSYGYTF
V: TRBV5-1; size: -; J: TRBJ2-1; D: TRBD2; DNA: TGCGCCAGCAGCTTGGGGCCCGGGGGGGTCTCCTACAATGAGCAGTTCTTC; CDR3: CASSLGPGGVSYNEQFF
V: TRBV7-2; size: -; J: TRBJ2-3; D: -; DNA: TGTGCCAGCAGCTTAGGCAGGGGTCTGGCAGATACGCAGTATTTT; CDR3: CASSLGRGLADTQYF
V: TRBV5-4; size: once; J: TRBJ2-7; D: TRBD1; DNA: TGTGCCAGCAACAAATTTCAGGACAGGGGAAACTACGAGCAGTACTTC; CDR3: CASNKFQDRGNYEQYF
V: TRBV28; size: -; J: TRBJ1-2; D: -; DNA: TGTGCCAGCAGACTTACAGGGACGAGGGGCTACACCTTC; CDR3: CASRLTGTRGYTF
V: TRBV7-6; size: -; J: TRBJ1-2; D: TRBD1; DNA: TGTGCCAGCAGCGCGCCCGTGGGACAGGGCTCTGGCTACACCTTC; CDR3: CASSAPVGQGSGYTF
V: TRBV7-9; size: -; J: TRBJ1-1; D: -; DNA: TGTGCCAGCAGTTTCCCCCCCTATCGCTGGGCCACTGAAGCTTTCTTT; CDR3: CASSFPPYRWATEAFF
V: TRBV6-6; size: -; J: TRBJ2-7; D: -; DNA: TGTGCCAGCAAGGGACTCACCTACGAGCAGTACTTC; CDR3: CASKGLTYEQYF
V: TRBV4-3; size: -; J: TRBJ1-6; D: -; DNA: TGCGCCAGCAGCCAAGCCGGTGCACCATATAATTCACCCCTCCACTTT; CDR3: CASSQAGAPYNSPLHF
V: TRBV27; size: -; J: TRBJ1-2; D: -; DNA: TGTGCCAGCAGTTTAGCAGGGAACACGAACTATGGCTACACCTTC; CDR3: CASSLAGNTNYGYTF
V: TRBV11-3; size: -; J: TRBJ2-1; D: TRBD2; DNA: TGTGCCAGCAGCTTAGCGGGCGGGGGGCTGGCGGATGAGCAGTTCTTC; CDR3: CASSLAGGGLADEQFF
V: TRBV27; size: once; J: TRBJ1-2; D: -; DNA: TGTGCCAGCAGTTTATCACAAAACTATGGCTACACCTTC; CDR3: CASSLSQNYGYTF
V: TRBV6-6; size: -; J: TRBJ2-1; D: -; DNA: TGTGCCAGCAGTTACTATTCCCCAGCTAGATACAATGAGCAGTTCTTC; CDR3: CASSYYSPARYNEQFF
V: TRBV9; size: -; J: TRBJ2-1; D: TRBD2; DNA: TGTGCCAGCAGCAGAAGCGGGGGGATCACCTACAATGAGCAGTTCTTC; CDR3: CASSRSGGITYNEQFF
V: TRBV30; size: -; J: TRBJ1-1; D: -; DNA: TGTGCCTGGAGTGTCCAGGAGAACACTGAAGCTTTCTTT; CDR3: CAWSVQENTEAFF
V: TRBV2; size: -; J: TRBJ2-3; D: -; DNA: TGTGCCAGCAGCCCAACGGGGGGCGCCGGTACAGATACGCAGTATTTT; CDR3: CASSPTGGAGTDTQYF
V: TRBV2; size: -; J: TRBJ1-5; D: -; DNA: TGTGCCAGCAGCAGGGTCACTCAGCCCCAGCATTTT; CDR3: CASSRVTQPQHF
V: TRBV7-3; size: -; J: TRBJ2-5; D: TRBD2; DNA: TGTGCCAGCAGCCCGGGCGAGATAGCGGGGGACCAAGAGACCCAGTACTTC; CDR3: CASSPGEIAGDQETQYF
V: TRBV21-1; size: -; J: TRBJ1-5; D: -; DNA: TGTGCCAGCAGCAAAGAAGGGGTTGAAGCCCAGCATTTT; CDR3: CASSKEGVEAQHF
V: TRBV7-2; size: once; J: TRBJ2-2; D: -; DNA: TGTGCCAGCAGCTTCGGGGGTCGGACCGGGGAGCTGTTTTTT; CDR3: CASSFGGRTGELFF
V: TRBV4-1; size: -; J: TRBJ1-5; D: TRBD1; DNA: TGCGCCAGCAGCCCCCCGACAGGGGCCAATCAGCCCCAGCATTTT; CDR3: CASSPPTGANQPQHF
V: TRBV2; size: -; J: TRBJ2-1; D: TRBD1; DNA: TGTGCCAGCAGTGAAATGGGACAGGGGTTGGATGAGCAGTTCTTC; CDR3: CASSEMGQGLDEQFF
V: TRBV28; size: once; J: TRBJ2-4; D: TRBD1; DNA: TGTGCCAGCAGTTTCCCCCCCGGGACAGGGCATCTAGGCAAAAACATTCAGTACTTC; CDR3: CASSFPPGTGHLGKNIQYF
V: TRBV29-1; size: -; J: TRBJ1-1; D: -; DNA: TGCAGCGTTGGATTGTTGAGGGAGGGCACTGAAGCTTTCTTT; CDR3: CSVGLLREGTEAFF
V: TRBV6-5; size: -; J: TRBJ1-2; D: TRBD1; DNA: TGTGCCAGCAGTTACTCGACAGGGACTGGCTACACCTTC; CDR3: CASSYSTGTGYTF
V: TRBV6-5; size: -; J: TRBJ2-7; D: TRBD1; DNA: TGTGCCAGCAGTAGGACAGGGGGAGGCTACGAGCAGTACTTC; CDR3: CASSRTGGGYEQYF
V: TRBV5-1; size: -; J: TRBJ2-3; D: TRBD1; DNA: TGCGCCAGCAGCTTGGTCCCACAGGGGCGGACCACAGATACGCAGTATTTT; CDR3: CASSLVPQGRTTDTQYF
V: TRBV6-5; size: -; J: TRBJ2-7; D: -; DNA: TGTGCCAGCAGCGGCCGAGGTGGTGCGCACGAGCAGTACTTC; CDR3: CASSGRGGAHEQYF
V: TRBV5-1; size: once; J: TRBJ2-2; D: TRBD1; DNA: TGCGCCAGCAGCGCTGACAGGGTACTCGCCGGGGAGCTGTTTTTT; CDR3: CASSADRVLAGELFF
V: TRBV5-1; size: -; J: TRBJ2-7; D: -; DNA: TGCGCCAGCCGGTGGGGGGAAACTTACGAGCAGTACTTC; CDR3: CASRWGETYEQYF
V: TRBV27; size: few; J: TRBJ2-3; D: TRBD2; DNA: TGTGCCAGCAGTTTAGCTAGCGGGGGACACTCCACAGATACGCAGTATTTT; CDR3: CASSLASGGHSTDTQYF
V: TRBV18; size: -; J: TRBJ1-2; D: -; DNA: TGTGCCAGCTCACCAGCGGACACTATCTATGGCTACACCTTC; CDR3: CASSPADTIYGYTF
V: TRBV30; size: -; J: TRBJ1-2; D: TRBD1; DNA: TGTGCCTGGAGGAGACAGGGGGGTAACTATGGCTACACCTTC; CDR3: CAWRRQGGNYGYTF
V: TRBV30; size: -; J: TRBJ1-5; D: -; DNA: TGTGCCTGGAGTCCCCGACCGTGGGCCGGAGGGAGGAGCAATCAGCCCCAGCATTTT; CDR3: CAWSPRPWAGGRSNQPQHF
V: TRBV30; size: -; J: TRBJ2-6; D: -; DNA: TGTGCCTGGAGGGGGGGGGCTAGATCTGGGGCCAACGTCCTGACTTTC; CDR3: CAWRGGARSGANVLTF
V: TRBV29-1; size: -; J: TRBJ1-1; D: TRBD1; DNA: TGCAGCGTTGAAGATCGCGGGGACAGGTTAGTTGGCACTGAAGCTTTCTTT; CDR3: CSVEDRGDRLVGTEAFF
V: TRBV10-3; size: -; J: TRBJ1-1; D: -; DNA: TGTGCCATCAGTGAGCACAGGGCGGTCACTGAAGCTTTCTTT; CDR3: CAISEHRAVTEAFF
V: TRBV7-9; size: -; J: TRBJ1-1; D: TRBD1; DNA: TGTGCCAGCAGTTCCGGGACAGGGAACACTGAAGCTTTCTTT; CDR3: CASSSGTGNTEAFF
V: TRBV28; size: -; J: TRBJ2-7; D: -; DNA: TGTGCCAGCAGTTTCTCGGGGGGCAGCTACGAGCAGTACTTC; CDR3: CASSFSGGSYEQYF
V: TRBV7-6; size: -; J: TRBJ2-2; D: -; DNA: TGTGCCAGCAGCTTAGCGGGGGGGCGTATCCTCCCCGGGGAGCTGTTTTTT; CDR3: CASSLAGGRILPGELFF
V: TRBV5-1; size: -; J: TRBJ1-1; D: -; DNA: TGCGCCAGCAGCTTGGTAGGTTCAGGGCGTGGCACTGAAGCTTTCTTT; CDR3: CASSLVGSGRGTEAFF
V: TRBV19; size: -; J: TRBJ2-4; D: TRBD1; DNA: TGTGCCAGTAGTACTGGGACAGGGGCCAAAAACATTCAGTACTTC; CDR3: CASSTGTGAKNIQYF